What follows is one T cell receptor (beta chain) and its context. Its antigen is as yet unknown. Those who donated were healthy HIV-negative adults, with no recent acute infections or vaccinations reported. These data are taken from a study of shared clonotypes between healthy human individuals. Study details: Contributing individuals were two females and three males aged 18 to 49. Study observations and caveats: Shared clonotypes across all four donors exceeded non-shared ones in generation probability.

In the authors' workflow: Filtering was not the same, since immunoSEQ gave junction-only sequences without quality scores. Measured with immunoSEQ multiplex PCR; TCRdb has only the in-frame clones, and not every one. V, J and clone size are taken as reported in that table, and D and trimming were inferred from the DNA itself. The repertoire holds 2 million to 3 million clones, with 80% to 95% as singletons. CDR3 length: 13 amino acids. From germline, CDR1 is SGHDT and CDR2 YYEEEE. The trim removed 4 bases at V and 5 bases at J, leaving 2 bases unmatched. This clonotype was sampled from a man between 18 and 35 years old in good health. Some clones in this sample may be carry-over from other donors' samples. Specimen: naive CD4+ T cells from PBMCs. The subset denotes: CD45RA+ positively selected. This chain joins TRBV5-6 and TRBJ2-7, with 11 bases fitting TRBD2. Here the CDR3 reads CASSPLAGDEQYF. The CDR3 DNA is TGTGCCAGCAGCCCACTAGCGGGAGACGAGCAGTACTTC.